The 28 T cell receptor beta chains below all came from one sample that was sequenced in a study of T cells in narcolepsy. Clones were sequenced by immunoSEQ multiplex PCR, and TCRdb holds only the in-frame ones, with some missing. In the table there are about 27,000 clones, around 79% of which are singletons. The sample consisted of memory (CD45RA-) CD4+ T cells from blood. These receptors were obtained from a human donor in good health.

CDR3 sequence (DNA): TGCGCCAGCAGCTTGGGGGACAGACAAGAGACCCAGTACTTC. This translates into CASSLGDRQETQYF. V and J are TRBV5-1 and TRBJ2-5, with 7 bases aligning to TRBD1. CDR3 size: 14 residues. The germline CDR1 and CDR2 sequences are SGHRS and YFSETQ. The ends lost 0 bases at V and 2 bases at J; junction bases unmatched: 1.

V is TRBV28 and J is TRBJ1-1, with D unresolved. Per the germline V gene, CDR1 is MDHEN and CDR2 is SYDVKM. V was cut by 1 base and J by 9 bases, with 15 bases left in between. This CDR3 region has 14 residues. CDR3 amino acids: CASSLFEGIGKAFF. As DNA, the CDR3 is TGTGCCAGCAGTTTATTTGAGGGAATAGGGAAAGCTTTCTTT.

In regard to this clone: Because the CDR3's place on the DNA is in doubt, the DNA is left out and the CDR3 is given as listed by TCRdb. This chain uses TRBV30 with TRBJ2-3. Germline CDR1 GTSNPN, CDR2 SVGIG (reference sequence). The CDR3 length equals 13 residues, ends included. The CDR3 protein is CAWFGPGTDTQYF.

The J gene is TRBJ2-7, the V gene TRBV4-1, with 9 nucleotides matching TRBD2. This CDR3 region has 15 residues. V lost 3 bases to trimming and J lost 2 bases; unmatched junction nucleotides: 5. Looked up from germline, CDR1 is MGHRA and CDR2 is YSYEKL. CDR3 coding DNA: TGCGCCAGCAGCCATTATAGCGGGAGAACCTACGAGCAGTACTTC. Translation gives CASSHYSGRTYEQYF.

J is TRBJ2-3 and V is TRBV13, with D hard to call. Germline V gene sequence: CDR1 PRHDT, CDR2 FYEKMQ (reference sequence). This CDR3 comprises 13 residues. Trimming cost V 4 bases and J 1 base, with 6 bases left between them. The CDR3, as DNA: TGTGCCAGCAGCTCCCAGGGCACAGATACGCAGTATTTT. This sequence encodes CASSSQGTDTQYF. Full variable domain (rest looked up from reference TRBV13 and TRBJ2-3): AAGVIQSPRHLIKEKRETATLKCYPIPRHDTVYWYQQGPGQDPQFLISFYEKMQSDKGSIPDRFSAQQFSDYHSELNMSSLELGDSALYFCASSSQGTDTQYFGPGTRLTVL.

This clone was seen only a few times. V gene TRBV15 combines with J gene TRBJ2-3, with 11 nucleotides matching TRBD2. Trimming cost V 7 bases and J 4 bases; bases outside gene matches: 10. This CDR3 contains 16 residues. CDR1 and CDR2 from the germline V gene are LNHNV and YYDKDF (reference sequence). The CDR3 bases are TGTGCCACCAACAAACTAGCGGGAGTCAACGCAGATACGCAGTATTTT. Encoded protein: CATNKLAGVNADTQYF.

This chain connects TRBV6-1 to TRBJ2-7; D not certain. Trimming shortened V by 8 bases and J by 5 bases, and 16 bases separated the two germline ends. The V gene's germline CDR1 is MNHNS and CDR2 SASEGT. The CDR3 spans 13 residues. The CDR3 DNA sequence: TGTGCCAGCCTACGTTGGCAGGCCGACGAGCAGTACTTC. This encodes CASLRWQADEQYF.

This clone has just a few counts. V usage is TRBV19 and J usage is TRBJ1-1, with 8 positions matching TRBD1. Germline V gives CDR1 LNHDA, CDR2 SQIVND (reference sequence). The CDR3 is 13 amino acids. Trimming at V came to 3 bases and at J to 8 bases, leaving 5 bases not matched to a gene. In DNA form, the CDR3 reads TGTGCCAGTAGTATGGGGAACAGGGGGGAAGCTTTCTTT. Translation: CASSMGNRGEAFF. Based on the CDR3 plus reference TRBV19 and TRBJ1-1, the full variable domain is DGGITQSPKYLFRKEGQNVTLSCEQNLNHDAMYWYRQDPGQGLRLIYYSQIVNDFQKGDIAEGYSVSREKKESFPLTVTSAQKNPTAFYLCASSMGNRGEAFFGQGTRLTVV.

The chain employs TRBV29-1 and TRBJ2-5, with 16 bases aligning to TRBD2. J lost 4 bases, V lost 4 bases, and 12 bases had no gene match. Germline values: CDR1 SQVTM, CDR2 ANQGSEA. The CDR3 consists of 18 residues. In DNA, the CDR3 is TGCAGCGTTGCCCTCGGGACTAGCGGGGGGGCCATAAGAGAGACCCAGTACTTC. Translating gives CSVALGTSGGAIRETQYF. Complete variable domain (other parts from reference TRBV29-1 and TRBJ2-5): SAVISQKPSRDICQRGTSLTIQCQVDSQVTMMFWYRQQPGQSLTLIATANQGSEATYESGFVIDKFPISRPNLTFSTLTVSNMSPEDSSIYLCSVALGTSGGAIRETQYFGPGTRLLVL.

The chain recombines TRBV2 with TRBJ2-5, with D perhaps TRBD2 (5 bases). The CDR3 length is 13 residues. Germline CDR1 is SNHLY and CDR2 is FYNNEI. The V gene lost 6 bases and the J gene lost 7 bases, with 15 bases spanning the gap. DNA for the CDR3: TGTGCCAGCAGGCGCTTCGGGGTGCGGACCCAGTACTTC. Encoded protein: CASRRFGVRTQYF. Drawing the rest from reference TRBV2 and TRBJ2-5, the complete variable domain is EPEVTQTPSHQVTQMGQEVILRCVPISNHLYFYWYRQILGQKVEFLVSFYNNEISEKSEIFDDQFSVERPDGSNFTLKIRSTKLEDSAMYFCASRRFGVRTQYFGPGTRLLVL.

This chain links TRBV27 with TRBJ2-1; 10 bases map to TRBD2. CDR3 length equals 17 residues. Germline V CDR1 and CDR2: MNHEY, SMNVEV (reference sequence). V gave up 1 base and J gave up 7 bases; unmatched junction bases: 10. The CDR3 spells CASSLFRGTSVVNEQFF. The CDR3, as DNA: TGTGCCAGCAGTTTATTCCGTGGGACTAGCGTAGTTAATGAGCAGTTCTTC.

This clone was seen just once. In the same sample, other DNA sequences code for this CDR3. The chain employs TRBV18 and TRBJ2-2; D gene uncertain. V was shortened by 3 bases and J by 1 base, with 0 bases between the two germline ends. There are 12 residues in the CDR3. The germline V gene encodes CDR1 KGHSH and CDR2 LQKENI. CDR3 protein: CASSPNTGELFF. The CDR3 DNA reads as TGTGCCAGCTCACCGAACACCGGGGAGCTGTTTTTT.

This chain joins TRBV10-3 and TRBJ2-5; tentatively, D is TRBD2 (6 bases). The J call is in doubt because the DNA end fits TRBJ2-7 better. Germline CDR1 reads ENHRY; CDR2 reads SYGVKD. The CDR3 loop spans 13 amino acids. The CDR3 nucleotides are TGTGCCATCAGTGATTCGGGGGACGACGAGCAGTACTTC. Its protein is CAISDSGDDEQYF.

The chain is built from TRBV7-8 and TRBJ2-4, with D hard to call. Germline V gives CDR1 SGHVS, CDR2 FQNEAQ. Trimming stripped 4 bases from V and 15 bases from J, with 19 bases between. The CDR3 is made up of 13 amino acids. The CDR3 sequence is CASSSSRFSARYF. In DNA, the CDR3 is TGTGCCAGCAGCTCCTCCAGGTTTAGTGCTCGGTACTTC.

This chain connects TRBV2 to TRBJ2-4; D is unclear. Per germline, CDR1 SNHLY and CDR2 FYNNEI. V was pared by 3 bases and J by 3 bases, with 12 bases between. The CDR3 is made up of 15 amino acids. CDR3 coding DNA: TGTGCCAGCAGTGATCTCGGGTCATACAAAAACATTCAGTACTTC. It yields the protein CASSDLGSYKNIQYF. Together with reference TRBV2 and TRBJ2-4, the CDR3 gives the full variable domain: EPEVTQTPSHQVTQMGQEVILRCVPISNHLYFYWYRQILGQKVEFLVSFYNNEISEKSEIFDDQFSVERPDGSNFTLKIRSTKLEDSAMYFCASSDLGSYKNIQYFGAGTRLSVL.

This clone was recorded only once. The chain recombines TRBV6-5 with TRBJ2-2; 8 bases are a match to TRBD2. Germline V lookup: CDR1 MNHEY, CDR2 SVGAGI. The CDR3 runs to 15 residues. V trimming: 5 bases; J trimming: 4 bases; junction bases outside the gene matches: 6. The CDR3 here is CASSRLTSVTGELFF. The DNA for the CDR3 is TGTGCCAGCAGTCGTCTGACTAGCGTCACCGGGGAGCTGTTTTTT.

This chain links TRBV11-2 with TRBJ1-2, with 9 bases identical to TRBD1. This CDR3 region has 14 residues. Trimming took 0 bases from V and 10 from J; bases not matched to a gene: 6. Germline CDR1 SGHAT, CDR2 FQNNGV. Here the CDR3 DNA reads TGTGCCAGCAGCTTAGATAGAGGACAGGGGCCCTACACCTTC. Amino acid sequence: CASSLDRGQGPYTF.

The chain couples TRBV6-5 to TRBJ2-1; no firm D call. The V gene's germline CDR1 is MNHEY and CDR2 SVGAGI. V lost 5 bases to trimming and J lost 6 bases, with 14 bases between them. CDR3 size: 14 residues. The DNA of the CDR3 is TGTGCCAGCAGTCTCCGGATCGACCCCAATGAGCAGTTCTTC. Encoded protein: CASSLRIDPNEQFF.

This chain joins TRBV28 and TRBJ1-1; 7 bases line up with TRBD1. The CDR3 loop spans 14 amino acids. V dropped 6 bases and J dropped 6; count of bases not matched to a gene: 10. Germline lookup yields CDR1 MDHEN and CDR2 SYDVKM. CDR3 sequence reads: CASREQGTSPEAFF. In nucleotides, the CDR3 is TGTGCCAGCAGGGAACAGGGGACTTCCCCTGAAGCTTTCTTT. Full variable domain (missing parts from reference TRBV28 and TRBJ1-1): DVKVTQSSRYLVKRTGEKVFLECVQDMDHENMFWYRQDPGLGLRLIYFSYDVKMKEKGDIPEGYSVSREKKERFSLILESASTNQTSMYLCASREQGTSPEAFFGQGTRLTVV.

CDR3 nucleotides: TGTGCCAGTAGCGCGGGGGCGAATACGCAGTATTTT. This sequence encodes CASSAGANTQYF. The V and J genes are TRBV19 and TRBJ2-3; D is possibly TRBD2 (7 bases). Germline V gene lookup returns CDR1 LNHDA and CDR2 SQIVND (reference sequence). Trimming left V 6 bases short and J 7 bases short, with 11 bases between. The CDR3 runs to 12 residues.

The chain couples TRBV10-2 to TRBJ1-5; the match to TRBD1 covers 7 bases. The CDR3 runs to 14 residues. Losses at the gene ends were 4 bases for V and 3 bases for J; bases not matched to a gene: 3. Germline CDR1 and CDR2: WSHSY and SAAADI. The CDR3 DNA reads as TGCGCCAGCAGTGGGGACAGCATCAATCAGCCCCAGCATTTT. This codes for CASSGDSINQPQHF.

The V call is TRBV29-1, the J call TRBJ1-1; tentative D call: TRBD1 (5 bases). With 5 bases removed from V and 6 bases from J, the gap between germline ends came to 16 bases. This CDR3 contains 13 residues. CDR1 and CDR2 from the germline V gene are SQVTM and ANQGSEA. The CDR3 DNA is TGCAGCGTTTCGACAGCTAGGAGCGCTGAAGCTTTCTTT. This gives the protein CSVSTARSAEAFF.

CDR3 DNA sequence: TGTGCCAGCAGGCCCCTAGCGGGAGCTTTCCACAATGAGCAGTTCTTC. It translates to CASRPLAGAFHNEQFF. The rearrangement joins TRBV11-2 to TRBJ2-1; 10 bases match TRBD2. This CDR3 region has 16 residues. V shed 6 bases and J 5 bases; nucleotides not matched to a gene: 10. The V gene's germline CDR1 is SGHAT and CDR2 FQNNGV.

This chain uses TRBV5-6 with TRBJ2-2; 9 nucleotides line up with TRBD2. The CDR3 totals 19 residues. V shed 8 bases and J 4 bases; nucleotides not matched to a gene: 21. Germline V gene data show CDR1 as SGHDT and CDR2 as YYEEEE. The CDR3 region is CASNPRTSALGTITGELFF. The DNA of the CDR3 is TGTGCCAGTAATCCAAGGACTAGCGCCCTGGGGACGATCACCGGGGAGCTGTTTTTT.

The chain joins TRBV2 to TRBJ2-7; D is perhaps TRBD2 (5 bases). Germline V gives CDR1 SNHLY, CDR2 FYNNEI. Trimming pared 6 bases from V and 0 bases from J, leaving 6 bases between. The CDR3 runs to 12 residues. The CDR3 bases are TGTGCCAGCAGCGGGGACTCCTACGAGCAGTACTTC. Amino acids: CASSGDSYEQYF.

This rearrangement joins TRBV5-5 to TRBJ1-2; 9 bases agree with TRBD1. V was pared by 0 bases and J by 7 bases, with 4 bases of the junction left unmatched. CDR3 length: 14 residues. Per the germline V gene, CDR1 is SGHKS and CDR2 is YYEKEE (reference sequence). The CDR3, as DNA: TGTGCCAGCAGCTTGGACAGGGGGCTTGCTGGCTACACCTTC. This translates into CASSLDRGLAGYTF.

CDR3 bases: TGTGCCAGCAGCCGAGTGGGGACACCGAGCTCTGGGGCCAACGTCCTGACTTTC. Translating it yields CASSRVGTPSSGANVLTF. The genes are TRBV7-2 and TRBJ2-6, with a tentative D call TRBD1 (6 bases). This CDR3 is 18 amino acids long. Germline-derived CDR1 and CDR2 are SGHTA and FQGNSA. Trimming took off 5 bases at V and 0 bases at J, with 17 bases between the two ends.

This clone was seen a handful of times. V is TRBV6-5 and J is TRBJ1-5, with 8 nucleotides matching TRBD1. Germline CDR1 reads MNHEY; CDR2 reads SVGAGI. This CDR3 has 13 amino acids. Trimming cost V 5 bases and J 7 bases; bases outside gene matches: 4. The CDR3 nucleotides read TGTGCCAGCAGTGATGACAGGGGCCAGCCCCAGCATTTT. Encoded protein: CASSDDRGQPQHF.